This T cell receptor (beta chain) was identified in a study of T-cell memory formation after mild COVID-19. Study background: TCR clusters showed largely donor specificity. Study conclusions and caveats: Nothing confirmed that second-wave clones peaking on day 37 were specific for SARS-CoV-2.

This clonotype was counted a few times. Its antigen is undetermined. Using constant-segment primers, 5'RACE produced TCR alpha and TCR beta cDNA libraries carrying sample barcodes and UMIs. TCRdb redid the calling of the 5' RACE reads with MiXCR, one entry per CDR3 protein. Here the sample spans 500,000 to 550,000 distinct CDR3 sequences, about a fifth being singletons. The TCR sequence derives from an adult woman who had mild COVID-19 (a few samples of this study predate the infection). Cell type and time point are not known. Material: PBMCs or a T cell subset sorted from them (not recorded which).

CDR3 nucleotide sequence: TGTGCCAGCAGCTTAAACGGGTGGAGCACTGAAGCTTTCTTT. This encodes CASSLNGWSTEAFF. V usage is TRBV7-3 and J usage is TRBJ1-1; the D is unclear. CDR1 SGHTA and CDR2 FQGTGA come from the germline V gene. V was trimmed by 1 base and J by 4 bases, leaving 10 bases between them. The CDR3 is 14 residues long.